Listed below are T cell receptor beta chains from one sample, sequenced in a study of blood T cell repertoires in COVID-19. Only in-frame clones appear in the TCRdb table, and some are missing; sequencing was by immunoSEQ multiplex PCR. The sample has 200,000 to 300,000 clones; around 80% are singletons. Sequencing was carried out using peripheral blood. These receptors originate from a man in his 60s with acute or convalescent COVID-19. CDR3s include the opening cysteine and the closing phenylalanine or tryptophan. Each record gives: V gene, clone size, D gene, J gene, CDR3 protein, CDR3 DNA. D genes are given only for firm matches. Rows give clone size only sometimes, using once, few, many, or a class for an expanded clone.

v_gene: TRBV5-4; abundance: .; d_gene: TRBD2; j_gene: TRBJ2-1; CDR3aa: CASSTSLAGGYNEQFF; CDR3nt: TGTGCCAGCAGCACTTCACTAGCGGGAGGGTACAATGAGCAGTTCTTC
v_gene: TRBV12-1; abundance: .; d_gene: .; j_gene: TRBJ2-2; CDR3aa: CASSQGLAGVHTGELFF; CDR3nt: TGTGCCAGCAGCCAGGGACTAGCGGGAGTTCACACCGGGGAGCTGTTTTTT
v_gene: TRBV30; abundance: .; d_gene: .; j_gene: TRBJ2-1; CDR3aa: CAWSGLRGPNEQFF; CDR3nt: TGTGCCTGGAGCGGGCTGCGGGGGCCGAATGAGCAGTTCTTC
v_gene: TRBV6-2/TRBV6-3; abundance: .; d_gene: .; j_gene: TRBJ2-3; CDR3aa: CASSRTTGSHRRLTDTQYF; CDR3nt: TGTGCCAGCAGCCGAACAACGGGTTCTCATCGGCGTTTAACAGATACGCAGTATTTT
v_gene: TRBV20-1; abundance: .; d_gene: .; j_gene: TRBJ2-3; CDR3aa: CSALSTDTQYF; CDR3nt: TGCAGTGCCCTTAGCACAGATACGCAGTATTTT
v_gene: TRBV20-1; abundance: few; d_gene: .; j_gene: TRBJ1-1; CDR3aa: CSATGNTEAFF; CDR3nt: TGCAGTGCTACAGGGAACACTGAAGCTTTCTTT
v_gene: TRBV5-1; abundance: .; d_gene: .; j_gene: TRBJ2-3; CDR3aa: CASSLGGFGPSTDTQYF; CDR3nt: TGCGCCAGCAGCTTGGGCGGTTTCGGTCCGAGCACAGATACGCAGTATTTT
v_gene: TRBV29-1; abundance: few; d_gene: TRBD2; j_gene: TRBJ2-2; CDR3aa: CSARTSGRAGELFF; CDR3nt: TGCAGCGCCAGGACTAGCGGGAGAGCCGGGGAGCTGTTTTTT
v_gene: TRBV6-6; abundance: .; d_gene: .; j_gene: TRBJ1-2; CDR3aa: CASSYPGWNYGYTF; CDR3nt: TGTGCCAGCAGTTACCCGGGGTGGAACTATGGCTACACCTTC
v_gene: TRBV6-6; abundance: many; d_gene: TRBD1; j_gene: TRBJ2-7; CDR3aa: CASSKGQGWGEQYF; CDR3nt: TGTGCCAGCAGCAAAGGACAGGGTTGGGGCGAGCAGTACTTC
v_gene: TRBV19; abundance: .; d_gene: .; j_gene: TRBJ2-4; CDR3aa: CASSPVHGAKNIQYF; CDR3nt: TGTGCCAGTAGTCCGGTCCACGGGGCCAAAAACATTCAGTACTTC
v_gene: TRBV9; abundance: .; d_gene: TRBD1; j_gene: TRBJ2-7; CDR3aa: CASSVGGGQVNEQYF; CDR3nt: TGTGCCAGCAGCGTAGGAGGGGGACAGGTCAACGAGCAGTACTTC
v_gene: TRBV5-1; abundance: .; d_gene: .; j_gene: TRBJ2-7; CDR3aa: CASSLDDTRIYEQYF; CDR3nt: TGCGCCAGCAGCTTGGATGATACGCGGATCTACGAGCAGTACTTC
v_gene: TRBV4-3; abundance: .; d_gene: TRBD1; j_gene: TRBJ2-1; CDR3aa: CASSHSGTGGYEQFF; CDR3nt: TGCGCCAGCAGCCATTCCGGGACAGGGGGCTATGAGCAGTTCTTC